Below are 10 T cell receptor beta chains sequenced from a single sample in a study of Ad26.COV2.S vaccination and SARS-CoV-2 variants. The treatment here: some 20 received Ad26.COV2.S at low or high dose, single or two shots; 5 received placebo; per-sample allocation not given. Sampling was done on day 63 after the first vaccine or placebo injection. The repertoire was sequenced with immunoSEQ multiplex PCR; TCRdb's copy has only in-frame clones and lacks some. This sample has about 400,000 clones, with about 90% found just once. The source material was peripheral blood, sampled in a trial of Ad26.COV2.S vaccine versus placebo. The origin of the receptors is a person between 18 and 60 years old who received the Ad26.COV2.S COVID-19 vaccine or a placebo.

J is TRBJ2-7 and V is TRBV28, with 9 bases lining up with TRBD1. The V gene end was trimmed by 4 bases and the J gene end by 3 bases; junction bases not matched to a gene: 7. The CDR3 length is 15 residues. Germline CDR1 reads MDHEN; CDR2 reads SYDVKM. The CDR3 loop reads CASSSGDRDIYEQYF. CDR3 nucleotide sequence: TGTGCCAGCAGTTCTGGGGACAGGGACATCTACGAGCAGTACTTC.

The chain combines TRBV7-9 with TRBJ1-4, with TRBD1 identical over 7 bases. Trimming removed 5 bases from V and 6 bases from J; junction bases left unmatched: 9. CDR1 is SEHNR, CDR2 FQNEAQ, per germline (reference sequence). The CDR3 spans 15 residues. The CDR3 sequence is CASSPARGIYEKLFF. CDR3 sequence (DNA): TGTGCCAGCAGCCCCGCCAGGGGGATATATGAAAAACTGTTTTTT.

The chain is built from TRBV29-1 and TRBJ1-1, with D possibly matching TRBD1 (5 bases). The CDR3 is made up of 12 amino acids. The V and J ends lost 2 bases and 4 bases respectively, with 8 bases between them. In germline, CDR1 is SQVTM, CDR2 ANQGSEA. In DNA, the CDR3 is TGCAGCGTTGAAAGGGGAAGCACTGAAGCTTTCTTT. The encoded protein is CSVERGSTEAFF.

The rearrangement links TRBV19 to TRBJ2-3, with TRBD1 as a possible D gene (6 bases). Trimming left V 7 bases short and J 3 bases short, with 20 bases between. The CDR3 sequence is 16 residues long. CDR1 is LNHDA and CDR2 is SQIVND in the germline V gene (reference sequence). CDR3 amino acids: CASTLGGARGTDTQYF. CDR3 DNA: TGTGCCAGTACCCTAGGTGGGGCCAGGGGTACAGATACGCAGTATTTT.

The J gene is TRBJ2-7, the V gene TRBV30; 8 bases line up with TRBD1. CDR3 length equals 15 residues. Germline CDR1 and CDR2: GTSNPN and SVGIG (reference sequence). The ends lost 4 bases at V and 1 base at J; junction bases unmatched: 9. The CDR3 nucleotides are TGTGCCTGGAATCAACAGGGGGGTCCATCCTACGAGCAGTACTTC. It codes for CAWNQQGGPSYEQYF.

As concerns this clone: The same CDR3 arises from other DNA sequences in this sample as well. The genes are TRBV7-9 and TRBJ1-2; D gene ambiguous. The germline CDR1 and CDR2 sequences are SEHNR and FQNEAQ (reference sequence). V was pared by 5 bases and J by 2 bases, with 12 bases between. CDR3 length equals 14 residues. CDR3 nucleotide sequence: TGTGCCAGCAGCCCCGGTGAGGCGAACTATGGCTACACCTTC. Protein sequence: CASSPGEANYGYTF.

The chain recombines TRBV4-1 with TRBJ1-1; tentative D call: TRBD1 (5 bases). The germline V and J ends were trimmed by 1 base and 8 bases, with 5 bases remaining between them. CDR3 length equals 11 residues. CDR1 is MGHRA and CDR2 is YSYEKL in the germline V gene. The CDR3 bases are TGCGCCAGCAGCCAAGGACAGGAAGCTTTCTTT. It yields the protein CASSQGQEAFF.

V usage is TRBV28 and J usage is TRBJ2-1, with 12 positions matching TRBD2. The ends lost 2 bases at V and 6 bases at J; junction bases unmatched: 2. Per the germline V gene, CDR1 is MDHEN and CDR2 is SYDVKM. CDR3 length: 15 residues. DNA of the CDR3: TGTGCCAGCAGTTTAACTAGCGGGGGGACCAATGAGCAGTTCTTC. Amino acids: CASSLTSGGTNEQFF.

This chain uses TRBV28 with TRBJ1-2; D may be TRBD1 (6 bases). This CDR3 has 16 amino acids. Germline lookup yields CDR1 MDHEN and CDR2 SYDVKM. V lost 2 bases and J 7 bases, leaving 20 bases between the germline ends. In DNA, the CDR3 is TGTGCCAGCAGTTTAGAGGGCCTGGCAGGGGTTACTGGCTACACCTTC. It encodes CASSLEGLAGVTGYTF.

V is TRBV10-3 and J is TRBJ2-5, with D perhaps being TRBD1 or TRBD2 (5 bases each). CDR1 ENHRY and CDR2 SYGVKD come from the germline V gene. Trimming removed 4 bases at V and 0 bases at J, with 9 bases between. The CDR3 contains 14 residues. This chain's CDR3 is CAISVGGNQETQYF. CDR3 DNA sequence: TGTGCCATCAGTGTTGGGGGAAACCAAGAGACCCAGTACTTC.